Shown below are 26 T cell receptor beta chains from a single sample sequenced in a study of T-cell reconstitution after alpha-beta-depleted transplantation in children. Researchers prepared the TCRbeta library using unique molecular identifiers, the study reports. From the PCR reads, TCRdb called clonotypes with MiXCR, one entry per CDR3 protein. In the table there are roughly 300,000 distinct CDR3 sequences, 11% of which are singletons. The specimen comprised peripheral blood, sampled 180 days after TCRalphabeta/CD19-depleted stem cell transplant. The receptors stem from a male patient between 2 and 10 years old who had a stem cell transplant for chronic granulomatous disease, so the T cells may come from the graft donor.

Worth noting for this clonotype: This clone may be a read error of a much larger clone one base away. The genes are TRBV4-1 and TRBJ2-1, with D possibly being TRBD2 (6 bases). Trimming removed 5 bases from V and 4 bases from J, with 18 bases in between. The germline CDR1 and CDR2 sequences are MGHRA and YSYEKL. This CDR3 comprises 16 residues. The CDR3 nucleotides read TGCGCCAGCAGCGCGTCGGAGGGGCATAATTACAATGAGCAGTTCTTC. The encoded protein is CASSASEGHNYNEQFF.

The CDR3 protein is CASSRVRAAYEQYF. CDR3 nucleotides: TGTGCCAGCAGCCGCGTTAGGGCCGCCTACGAGCAGTACTTC. V and J are TRBV6-1 and TRBJ2-7; no definite D call. The CDR3 length is 14 residues. V was trimmed by 6 bases and J by 2 bases, leaving 14 bases between them. Germline V gene lookup returns CDR1 MNHNS and CDR2 SASEGT.

In its sample, this clonotype was seen many times. V is TRBV6-5 and J is TRBJ1-4, with no clear D. This CDR3 region has 16 residues. V shed 0 bases and J shed 0 bases, with 8 bases lying between them. Germline CDR1 is MNHEY and CDR2 is SVGAGI. The CDR3 is CASSYSAAATNEKLFF. The CDR3 region has the DNA TGTGCCAGCAGTTACTCGGCAGCGGCAACTAATGAAAAACTGTTTTTT.

This clonotype was counted at least ten times. The rearrangement joins TRBV6-1 to TRBJ1-1, with D possibly matching TRBD1 (5 bases). The CDR3 is 13 residues long. CDR1 and CDR2 from the germline V gene are MNHNS and SASEGT. The germline V and J ends were trimmed by 6 bases and 4 bases, with 12 bases remaining between them. CDR3 DNA: TGTGCCAGCAGAAGAGGGGTGAGCACTGAAGCTTTCTTT. Translated, it gives CASRRGVSTEAFF.

This clonotype was observed at least ten times. The genes are TRBV5-6 and TRBJ2-1; no definite D call. Trimming took 4 bases from V and 4 from J, leaving 9 bases between them. The CDR3 is 13 residues long. CDR1 is SGHDT and CDR2 is YYEEEE in the germline V gene. CDR3 DNA: TGTGCCAGCAGCATGACACTGTACAATGAGCAGTTCTTC. Translating it yields CASSMTLYNEQFF.

This clonotype has a count of ten or more. The chain is built from TRBV20-1 and TRBJ2-4, with D tentatively TRBD1 or TRBD2 (6 bases each). The CDR3 sequence is 15 residues long. The V end was cut by 3 bases, the J end by 7 bases, with 19 bases between. Germline CDR1 DFQATT, CDR2 SNEGSKA (reference sequence). CDR3 sequence (DNA): TGCAGTGCTAGGGGAGATAGCGGCCAGGGGAACATTCAGTACTTC. It encodes CSARGDSGQGNIQYF.

V is TRBV11-1 and J is TRBJ2-1; 8 bases line up with TRBD2. Germline V lookup: CDR1 SGHAT, CDR2 FQDESV (reference sequence). V lost 7 bases, J lost 4 bases, and 21 bases stayed unmatched. The CDR3 is 19 residues long. The CDR3 DNA follows: TGTGCCAGCATCCCGAGGGCCCAGCCTTACGGGACTAGGTACAATGAGCAGTTCTTC. This translates into CASIPRAQPYGTRYNEQFF.

This clonotype has a count of ten or more. This chain connects TRBV20-1 to TRBJ2-1; 12 positions match TRBD2. CDR3 size: 16 residues. V lost 1 base, J lost 4 bases, and 5 bases stayed unmatched. CDR1 is DFQATT, CDR2 SNEGSKA, per germline (reference sequence). The CDR3 DNA sequence: TGCAGTGCTAGAGGCCTACTAGCGGGGGGATACAATGAGCAGTTCTTC. Translated, it gives CSARGLLAGGYNEQFF.

This clonotype was counted many times. The V and J genes are TRBV5-1 and TRBJ1-2; D gene ambiguous. Germline CDR1 and CDR2: SGHRS and YFSETQ. This CDR3 comprises 12 residues. The V end lost 1 base, the J end lost 6 bases, and 7 bases lay between the germline ends. In DNA form, the CDR3 reads TGCGCCAGCAGCTTGTCAAGCGATGGCTACACCTTC. This translates into CASSLSSDGYTF.

This clonotype has a count of ten or more. The chain carries TRBV29-1 and TRBJ2-1, with a possible D match to TRBD2 (6 bases). The CDR3 contains 11 residues. The germline CDR1 and CDR2 sequences are SQVTM and ANQGSEA. The V gene lost 4 bases and the J gene lost 15 bases, with 16 bases spanning the gap. Here the CDR3 reads CSVVFSAGWFF. The CDR3 DNA follows: TGCAGCGTTGTATTCTCAGCGGGTTGGTTCTTC.

This clonotype has ten or more counts. The chain combines TRBV7-9 with TRBJ2-1; D call uncertain. The germline V gene has CDR1 SEHNR and CDR2 FQNEAQ (reference sequence). The CDR3 extends over 13 amino acids. V was cut by 1 base and J by 7 bases, with 8 bases left in between. The CDR3 spells CASSLVSLNEQFF. The CDR3 DNA sequence: TGTGCCAGCAGCTTAGTTTCTTTAAATGAGCAGTTCTTC. The variable domain in full, with the rest retrieved from reference TRBV7-9 and TRBJ2-1, is DTGVSQNPRHKITKRGQNVTFRCDPISEHNRLYWYRQTLGQGPEFLTYFQNEAQLEKSRLLSDRFSAERPKGSFSTLEIQRTEQGDSAMYLCASSLVSLNEQFFGPGTRLTVL.

This clonotype has ten or more counts. One end of the junction does not line up with germline, which may come from a read error. CDR3 bases: TGTGCCAGCAGTTTCACAGGGGAGAACGCTGAAGCTTTCTTT. Its protein product is CASSFTGENAEAFF. The chain links TRBV12-3 or TRBV12-4 to TRBJ1-1, with 7 nucleotides matching TRBD1. This CDR3 region has 14 residues.

This clonotype was recorded many times. J is TRBJ2-7 and V is TRBV10-2; 9 positions match TRBD2. The CDR3 is 17 residues long. Germline V gene data show CDR1 as WSHSY and CDR2 as SAAADI. V shed 2 bases and J 2 bases; nucleotides not matched to a gene: 10. The CDR3 DNA reads TGCGCCAGCAGTGAGCCGCAAGGGAGCGGGAGGACCTACGAGCAGTACTTC. It encodes CASSEPQGSGRTYEQYF.

This clonotype appeared many times. The V and J genes are TRBV4-3 and TRBJ2-5, with D perhaps being TRBD1 or TRBD2 (5 bases each). The V and J ends lost 0 bases and 6 bases respectively, with 17 bases between them. The CDR3 is 16 residues long. In germline, CDR1 is LGHNA, CDR2 YSLEER. The CDR3 bases are TGCGCCAGCAGCCAAGATCGGGACCAAGGTTCCCAGACCCAGTACTTC. Amino acids: CASSQDRDQGSQTQYF.

This clonotype was observed many times. This chain uses TRBV5-1 with TRBJ1-2, with a possible D match to TRBD1 (5 bases). The CDR3 loop spans 13 amino acids. Germline V gene data show CDR1 as SGHRS and CDR2 as YFSETQ. The V and J ends lost 4 bases and 7 bases respectively, with 14 bases between them. DNA of the CDR3: TGCGCCAGCAGCCCTCTGACAGTCTCTGGCTACACCTTC. This gives the protein CASSPLTVSGYTF.

This clonotype was seen many times. The J gene is TRBJ2-7, the V gene TRBV12-3 or TRBV12-4; possibly TRBD1 or TRBD2 for D (6 bases each). This CDR3 spans 15 amino acids. V was cut by 6 bases and J by 0 bases, with 15 bases left in between. The CDR3 region has the DNA TGTGCCAGCAGCCCTCGGGGGCCTTACTCCTACGAGCAGTACTTC. Protein sequence: CASSPRGPYSYEQYF.

This clonotype was picked up many times. J is TRBJ2-3 and V is TRBV15; 9 nucleotides align to TRBD1. The CDR3 consists of 15 residues. V was clipped by 4 bases and J by 2 bases; unmatched bases: 4. Germline assignment: CDR1 LNHNV and CDR2 YYDKDF (reference sequence). DNA for the CDR3: TGTGCCACCAGCATGGACAGGGGAAACACAGATACGCAGTATTTT. Translated, it gives CATSMDRGNTDTQYF.

This clonotype was observed at least ten times. J is TRBJ2-5 and V is TRBV11-2; D unresolved. The V end was cut by 1 base, the J end by 9 bases, with 27 bases between. CDR3 size: 18 residues. The V gene's germline CDR1 is SGHAT and CDR2 FQNNGV. CDR3 amino acids: CASSLVKYGEGGYRAQYF. The CDR3 nucleotides read TGTGCCAGCAGCTTAGTTAAGTATGGTGAAGGTGGATATAGGGCCCAGTACTTC.

Ten or more counts support this clonotype. The CDR3 here is CASSLYGEGFTEAFF. The CDR3 DNA follows: TGTGCCAGCAGCTTATACGGGGAGGGTTTCACTGAAGCTTTCTTT. J is TRBJ1-1 and V is TRBV7-2, with unresolved D. The germline V gene encodes CDR1 SGHTA and CDR2 FQGNSA. The CDR3 sequence is 15 residues long. V shed 2 bases and J shed 4 bases, with 14 bases lying between them.

This clonotype was seen ten or more times. This chain joins TRBV6-4 and TRBJ2-3; TRBD2 agrees at 10 bases. The germline V gene has CDR1 MRHNA and CDR2 SNTAGT. V gave up 0 bases and J gave up 0 bases; unmatched junction bases: 0. This CDR3 spans 16 amino acids. The CDR3 loop is CASSDSTSGSTDTQYF. In DNA form, the CDR3 reads TGTGCCAGCAGTGACTCGACTAGCGGGAGCACAGATACGCAGTATTTT.

On this clonotype: A much bigger clone sits one base away, suggesting this may be a read error. The gene calls are TRBV4-1 and TRBJ2-7; D may be TRBD2 (5 bases). The CDR3 is 16 amino acids. Germline CDR1 reads MGHRA; CDR2 reads YSYEKL. The CDR3 is CPSSPVLWEIAYEQYF. CDR3 bases: TGCCCCAGCAGCCCCGTGTTGTGGGAGATCGCCTACGAGCAGTACTTC.

This clonotype was counted ten times or more. The chain combines TRBV10-3 with TRBJ1-1; a weak D match, TRBD1 (5 bases). The CDR3 runs 15 residues. Germline CDR1 ENHRY, CDR2 SYGVKD. The V gene lost 3 bases and the J gene lost 0 bases, with 11 bases spanning the gap. The CDR3 region has the DNA TGTGCCATCAGTGATGAGGGCAGGGTGAACACTGAAGCTTTCTTT. Its protein product is CAISDEGRVNTEAFF.

The chain recombines TRBV7-2 with TRBJ2-7; either TRBD1 or TRBD2 may fit D (5 bases each). The germline gives CDR1 SGHTA, CDR2 FQGNSA. The CDR3 spans 16 residues. Between the trimmed V and J ends, which lost 8 bases and 1 base, there was a span of 21 bases. The CDR3 region has the DNA TGTGCCAGCTGCCGTAACGGGGACGCGGCGTCCTACGAGCAGTACTTC. Translating gives CASCRNGDAASYEQYF.

On this clonotype: This clone may be a read error of a much larger clone one base away. This chain connects TRBV2 to TRBJ2-5; TRBD2 might be the D (5 bases). V lost 8 bases, J lost 1 base, and 17 bases lay in between. The CDR3 length is 15 residues. Looked up from germline, CDR1 is SNHLY and CDR2 is FYNNEI. The CDR3 region is CASVKGQRFQETQYF. In nucleotides, the CDR3 is TGTGCCAGCGTAAAGGGTCAGCGGTTCCAAGAGACCCAGTACTTC.

This clonotype was seen at least ten times. This chain connects TRBV13 to TRBJ2-5, with 8 bases fitting TRBD2. CDR1 is PRHDT and CDR2 is FYEKMQ in the germline V gene (reference sequence). CDR3 size: 16 residues. V trimming: 5 bases; J trimming: 5 bases; junction bases outside the gene matches: 13. The DNA for the CDR3 is TGTGCCAGCAGCATACGCGGGGGGCCCCAATGGGAGACCCAGTACTTC. This translates into CASSIRGGPQWETQYF.

With respect to this clonotype: With a much larger clone just one base away, this may be a read error. Because it lacks the conserved phenylalanine or tryptophan at the end, this CDR3 is likely a read error. This chain links TRBV24-1 with TRBJ2-6, with 7 bases fitting TRBD1. The ends lost 4 bases at V and 0 bases at J; junction bases unmatched: 8. The germline gives CDR1 KGHDR, CDR2 SFDVKD. CDR3 size: 18 residues. This CDR3 is CATSDVQTGPSGANVLTL. The CDR3, as DNA: TGTGCCACCAGTGACGTACAGACAGGGCCCTCTGGGGCCAACGTCCTGACTTTA.